These T cell receptor beta chains were read from a single sample in a study of T-cell reconstitution after alpha-beta-depleted transplantation in children. TCRdb analysed the PCR reads with MiXCR anew, one entry per CDR3 protein. Seen here are around 450,000 distinct CDR3 sequences, 15% to 20% observed once, and the top ten hold roughly 29%. Sequencing used PBMCs, mostly from graft donor cells, obtained 360 days after TCRalphabeta/CD19-depleted stem cell transplant. These receptors all stem from a boy in the first two years of life who had a stem cell transplant for Wiskott-Aldrich syndrome, so the T cells may come from the graft donor. Each CDR3 is given with its conserved first and last residue. A D gene is named only where the DNA matches it firmly. Some rows mark clone size as missing; the rest say once, few, many or name a class of expanded clone.

cdr3_nt,cdr3_aa,clone_size,j_call,d_call,v_call
TGTGCCAGCAGAACGTCCCCGGTCAGCGGGGATTACACTGAAGCTTTCTTT,CASRTSPVSGDYTEAFF,few,TRBJ1-1,-,TRBV12-3/TRBV12-4
TGTGCCAGCAGTAGGCGGAGGGCCCCCTACGAGCAGTACTTC,CASSRRRAPYEQYF,-,TRBJ2-7,-,TRBV6-5
TGTGCCAGCAGCACACTACTAGCGACCACAGATACGCAGTATTTT,CASSTLLATTDTQYF,few,TRBJ2-3,TRBD2,TRBV7-9
TGTGCCACCAACAACTTAGGGCCCTACAATGAGCAGTTCTTC,CATNNLGPYNEQFF,-,TRBJ2-1,-,TRBV12-3/TRBV12-4
TGCGCCAGCGTGCCGGGACAGGGGTACACCGGGGAGCTGTTTTTT,CASVPGQGYTGELFF,-,TRBJ2-2,TRBD1,TRBV4-1
TGTGCCAGCAGCAAAGTAACGCCCAGGGGGCAGTTCTTC,CASSKVTPRGQFF,few,TRBJ2-1,-,TRBV21-1
TGTGCCACCAGTGATCCTCGGAGGGGGACAGGGCCCTACGAGCAGTACTTC,CATSDPRRGTGPYEQYF,few,TRBJ2-7,TRBD1,TRBV24-1
TGCGCCAGCAGCGCAGCTAGAGGTGGGGCCTACGAGCAGTACTTC,CASSAARGGAYEQYF,-,TRBJ2-7,-,TRBV5-1
TGTGCCAGCAGCCCCGTCATTAGCTCCTACAATGAGCAGTTCTTC,CASSPVISSYNEQFF,-,TRBJ2-1,-,TRBV5-4
TGCGCCAGCAGCATGGGACTAGCGACCTACAATGAGCAGTTCTTC,CASSMGLATYNEQFF,few,TRBJ2-1,TRBD2,TRBV5-1
TGCGCCAGCAGCCAAGATTGGATTCGCACAGATACGCAGTATTTT,CASSQDWIRTDTQYF,-,TRBJ2-3,-,TRBV4-3
TGTGCCAGCAGCGTAAGAGCGGGGAGTCCGAACACCGGGGAGCTGTTTTTT,CASSVRAGSPNTGELFF,-,TRBJ2-2,TRBD2,TRBV9
TGTGCCAGCAGTGAAGGGGGGACAGGGGGGACTGAGCAGTTCTTC,CASSEGGTGGTEQFF,-,TRBJ2-1,TRBD1,TRBV2
TGTGCCAGCAGCCAAGACCAAGTGAGCACCGGGGAGCTGTTTTTT,CASSQDQVSTGELFF,-,TRBJ2-2,-,TRBV3-1
TGTGCCGGAAGCAGGGGGATCCAAGAGACCCAGTACTTC,CAGSRGIQETQYF,-,TRBJ2-5,TRBD1,TRBV5-5
TGTGCCAGCAGCTTAGGGGGGGATAACTATGGCTACACCTTC,CASSLGGDNYGYTF,many,TRBJ1-2,-,TRBV11-2
TGCAGCGTCGCGACGAAATATGGCTACACCTTC,CSVATKYGYTF,few,TRBJ1-2,-,TRBV29-1
TGTGCCATCAGTGAGAAGTGGCAGGGAGGGGGCACAGATACGCAGTATTTT,CAISEKWQGGGTDTQYF,many,TRBJ2-3,TRBD2,TRBV10-3
TGTGCCAGCAGCCCCTACAGGGCCACCGGGGAGCTGTTTTTT,CASSPYRATGELFF,-,TRBJ2-2,-,TRBV11-2
TGTGCCAGCAGTAATACAGGGGGCCTGTACAATGAGCAGTTCTTC,CASSNTGGLYNEQFF,few,TRBJ2-1,TRBD1,TRBV2
TGTGCCAGCAGTTTCCGGTCTCCGTATCAGGGGCAGTTCTTC,CASSFRSPYQGQFF,few,TRBJ2-1,-,TRBV12-3/TRBV12-4
TGTGCCAGCAGCCAACAGGCGCTCCAAGAGACCCAGTACTTC,CASSQQALQETQYF,-,TRBJ2-5,-,TRBV3-1
TGTGCCAGCAGCCAACGGACTAGAGGGACCGGGGAGCTGTTTTTT,CASSQRTRGTGELFF,-,TRBJ2-2,TRBD2,TRBV3-1
TGTGCCAGCAGCCTTCTCAGCTCTGGGGCCAACGTCCTGACTTTC,CASSLLSSGANVLTF,few,TRBJ2-6,-,TRBV2
TGTGCCAGCAGTTTCTCCAACAGCCAGCGGGGCTTC,CASSFSNSQRGF,-,TRBJ2-7,TRBD2,TRBV12-3/TRBV12-4
TGCGCCAGCAGCCACCGTTCGGGAGGACCCAATGAGCAGTTCTTC,CASSHRSGGPNEQFF,-,TRBJ2-1,TRBD2,TRBV4-3
TGTGCCAGCAGCTTACCCACACTAGGGGTTTACGAGCAGTACTTC,CASSLPTLGVYEQYF,-,TRBJ2-7,-,TRBV13
TGCAGTGCTAGGAGGAGCGGGGGTCCCCCCTACGAGCAGTACTTC,CSARRSGGPPYEQYF,few,TRBJ2-7,TRBD2,TRBV20-1
TGCGCCAGCAGCTCCCGCCCTCGAGGGGTAGAAAATGAGCAGTTCTTC,CASSSRPRGVENEQFF,few,TRBJ2-1,-,TRBV4-3
TGTGCCAGCCACCCTATGCAGAAGCAAAACTATGGCTACACCTTC,CASHPMQKQNYGYTF,-,TRBJ1-2,-,TRBV11-2
TGTGCCAGCAAGGGTTACAATGAGCAGTTCTTC,CASKGYNEQFF,-,TRBJ2-1,-,TRBV2
TGTGCCATCGGAACTAGCGGGAGGGGTGAGCAGTTCTTC,CAIGTSGRGEQFF,-,TRBJ2-1,TRBD2,TRBV10-3
TGCGCCAGCAGAGCCTTCGGACTAGCGGGCGAGCAGTACTTC,CASRAFGLAGEQYF,-,TRBJ2-7,TRBD2,TRBV5-1
TGTGCCACCAGTGACGCTCCAAATGATGAGCAGTTCTTC,CATSDAPNDEQFF,-,TRBJ2-1,-,TRBV24-1
TGCAGCGTTGAAGACCCTTTGACAGGGAAGACAGATACGCAGTATTTT,CSVEDPLTGKTDTQYF,few,TRBJ2-3,TRBD1,TRBV29-1
TGTGCCAGCAGGGGGGGGACAGATACGCAGTATTTT,CASRGGTDTQYF,few,TRBJ2-3,TRBD2,TRBV7-2
TGTGCCAGCATTCCCACCGGGACGCATACCGGGGAGCTGTTTTTT,CASIPTGTHTGELFF,few,TRBJ2-2,-,TRBV7-2
TGTGCCAGCTCACTTACCGGGACTAGCGGGAGGGCCTCGACTGGCAATGAGCAGTTCTTC,CASSLTGTSGRASTGNEQFF,-,TRBJ2-1,TRBD2,TRBV18
TGTGCCAGCAGCTTTGGGGACTCCCTAACCGGGGAGCTGTTTTTT,CASSFGDSLTGELFF,many,TRBJ2-2,-,TRBV5-1
TGTGCCAGCAGCTTAGGTATAGGGAAGGGCGAGCAGTACTTC,CASSLGIGKGEQYF,few,TRBJ2-7,-,TRBV7-2
TGCGCCAGCAGCTTGTTTGGGGAGGGGAACACTGAAGCTTTCTTT,CASSLFGEGNTEAFF,-,TRBJ1-1,-,TRBV5-1
TGCAGTGCTAGGCATTCCGGGACAGGGAACAATCAGCCCCAGCATTTT,CSARHSGTGNNQPQHF,-,TRBJ1-5,TRBD1,TRBV20-1
TGCGCCAGCAGCCAATCAACGTGGCCCTCCTACAATGAGCAGTTCTTC,CASSQSTWPSYNEQFF,few,TRBJ2-1,-,TRBV4-1
TGTGCCAGCAGCGTGGGACTAGCGGGAGAGATTGAGACCCAGTACTTC,CASSVGLAGEIETQYF,-,TRBJ2-5,TRBD2,TRBV7-9
TGTGCCAGCTGGACAGTAAACTATGGCTACACCTTC,CASWTVNYGYTF,few,TRBJ1-2,-,TRBV6-6
TGCGCCAGCAGCTTTCGTCTATGGGCTTACAATGAGCAGTTCTTC,CASSFRLWAYNEQFF,-,TRBJ2-1,-,TRBV5-1
TGTGCCAGCAGCTCAGTTCCGGGGGCTCCTAGCAATCAGCCCCAGCATTTT,CASSSVPGAPSNQPQHF,-,TRBJ1-5,-,TRBV7-9
TGCGCCAGCAGCCAAGATGGACAACCGGACTTCTACAATGAGCAGTTCTTC,CASSQDGQPDFYNEQFF,few,TRBJ2-1,-,TRBV4-1
TGTGCCAGCAGCCAAGATGGGACTAGCGGGAGGGAGACCCAGTACTTC,CASSQDGTSGRETQYF,-,TRBJ2-5,TRBD2,TRBV4-2
TGTGCCAGCAGCCGAGTTGGGAATTCACCCCTCCACTTT,CASSRVGNSPLHF,once,TRBJ1-6,-,TRBV5-5
TGTGCCAGCAGTTTCGTACGCAGGTCCCTAGCCAAAAACATTCAGTACTTC,CASSFVRRSLAKNIQYF,-,TRBJ2-4,-,TRBV28
TGTGCCACCAGTGAGGCCAGAGTAGGAGATACGCAGTATTTT,CATSEARVGDTQYF,few,TRBJ2-3,-,TRBV24-1